What follows are 21 T cell receptor beta chains derived from one specimen sequenced in a study of technical replicates of blood from several donors. Repertoires were generated with immunoSEQ multiplex PCR, while TCRdb's copy carries only in-frame clones and drops some. The data show approximately 70,000 clones, roughly 96% seen once. Sequencing input: T cells isolated from PBMCs. The source of these receptors is a human donor in good health.

This chain uses TRBV18 with TRBJ2-3, with 7 bases identical to TRBD1. The V and J ends lost 0 bases and 3 bases, in that order; junction bases with no gene match: 9. CDR3 length: 17 residues. Germline V gene lookup returns CDR1 KGHSH and CDR2 LQKENI. CDR3: CASSPPRGGLETDTQYF. The CDR3 DNA is TGTGCCAGCTCACCACCACGAGGGGGCCTGGAGACAGATACGCAGTATTTT. The full variable domain, its missing parts supplied by reference TRBV18 and TRBJ2-3, is NAGVMQNPRHLVRRRGQEARLRCSPMKGHSHVYWYRQLPEEGLKFMVYLQKENIIDESGMPKERFSAEFPKEGPSILRIQQVVRGDSAAYFCASSPPRGGLETDTQYFGPGTRLTVL.

The J gene is TRBJ2-7, the V gene TRBV11-2, with TRBD2 matching 14 bases. Germline V CDR1 and CDR2: SGHAT, FQNNGV. The CDR3 length is 18 residues. V lost 4 bases, J lost 0 bases, and 8 bases stayed unmatched. The CDR3 DNA sequence: TGTGCCAGCAGCTCCCCAGGGACTAGCGGGAGTCCCTCCTACGAGCAGTACTTC. Translating it yields CASSSPGTSGSPSYEQYF.

This sequence joins TRBV7-8 and TRBJ2-1; 12 bases agree with TRBD2. Trimming removed 5 bases from V and 12 bases from J; junction bases left unmatched: 14. This CDR3 region has 16 residues. The germline V gene has CDR1 SGHVS and CDR2 FQNEAQ. The CDR3 region has the DNA TGTGCCAGCAGCCTGGGGCGGGCTAGCGGGAGGGCCGGGCAGTTCTTC. Translating it yields CASSLGRASGRAGQFF. Drawing the rest from reference TRBV7-8 and TRBJ2-1, the complete variable domain is GAGVSQSPRYKVAKRGQDVALRCDPISGHVSLFWYQQALGQGPEFLTYFQNEAQLDKSGLPSDRFFAERPEGSVSTLKIQRTQQEDSAVYLCASSLGRASGRAGQFFGPGTRLTVL.

This chain joins TRBV6-1 and TRBJ2-3, with D unresolved. The CDR3 runs to 12 residues. The V gene's germline CDR1 is MNHNS and CDR2 SASEGT. Deletions cut 3 bases from V and 2 bases from J, with 3 bases between. CDR3 amino acids: CASSDLTDTQYF. The CDR3, as DNA: TGTGCCAGCAGTGACCTCACAGATACGCAGTATTTT.

This clone has just one count. The chain recombines TRBV19 with TRBJ2-5, with 11 bases identical to TRBD1. The length of the CDR3 is 15 residues. J lost 6 bases, V lost 6 bases, and 9 bases had no gene match. The germline CDR1 and CDR2 sequences are LNHDA and SQIVND (reference sequence). Here the CDR3 reads CASREEGQGGKTQYF. CDR3 nucleotides: TGTGCCAGTAGAGAGGAGGGACAGGGGGGAAAGACCCAGTACTTC.

The J gene is TRBJ2-1, the V gene TRBV12-5; the D gene is possibly TRBD1 (5 bases). The germline V gene has CDR1 LGHNT and CDR2 FRNRAP. Trimming removed 0 bases at V and 1 base at J, with 13 bases between. The CDR3 runs to 17 residues. For the CDR3, the DNA is TGTGCTAGTGGTTTGGTACTGTTAGGGGTTTCCTACAATGAGCAGTTCTTC. Protein product: CASGLVLLGVSYNEQFF.

This clone was observed once. DNA for the CDR3: TGTGCCAGCAGCTTGCTCCGCTACGAGCAGTACTTC. Amino acid sequence: CASSLLRYEQYF. V gene TRBV5-5 combines with J gene TRBJ2-7; D not certain. This CDR3 contains 12 residues. Trimming pared 1 base from V and 3 bases from J, leaving 5 bases between. Germline CDR1 SGHKS, CDR2 YYEKEE (reference sequence).

The chain uses TRBV4-2 and TRBJ2-4; possible D gene TRBD2, 5 bases. Per germline, CDR1 LGHNA and CDR2 YNFKEQ. Between the trimmed V and J ends, which lost 6 bases and 5 bases, there was a span of 14 bases. The CDR3 has 14 residues. This CDR3 is CASSDSGYENIQYF. As DNA, the CDR3 is TGTGCCAGCAGTGACTCGGGATATGAAAACATTCAGTACTTC.

The chain uses TRBV5-6 and TRBJ1-6, with a weak D call TRBD1 (5 bases). Looked up from germline, CDR1 is SGHDT and CDR2 is YYEEEE. The CDR3 totals 17 residues. V shed 0 bases and J shed 2 bases, with 12 bases lying between them. The CDR3 region has the DNA TGTGCCAGCAGCTTGGGGACATCTTTGGCCTATAATTCACCCCTCCACTTT. This gives the protein CASSLGTSLAYNSPLHF.

The V and J genes are TRBV6-4 and TRBJ1-2; possible D gene TRBD1, 6 bases. Germline V gene sequence: CDR1 MRHNA, CDR2 SNTAGT. CDR3 length: 14 amino acids. Trimming removed 2 bases at V and 7 bases at J, with 14 bases between. CDR3 residues: CASSDLRTGSGYTF. The CDR3 region has the DNA TGTGCCAGCAGTGACCTCCGCACAGGGTCTGGCTACACCTTC.

The genes are TRBV13 and TRBJ2-3, with 13 positions matching TRBD2. CDR1 PRHDT and CDR2 FYEKMQ come from the germline V gene (reference sequence). With V trimmed by 8 bases and J by 4 bases, 6 bases remained unmatched. The CDR3 consists of 15 residues. The CDR3 DNA reads as TGTGCCAGCCAGGGGACTAGCGGGGTCTCAGATACGCAGTATTTT. Its protein is CASQGTSGVSDTQYF. Full variable domain (outside the CDR3, taken from reference TRBV13 and TRBJ2-3): AAGVIQSPRHLIKEKRETATLKCYPIPRHDTVYWYQQGPGQDPQFLISFYEKMQSDKGSIPDRFSAQQFSDYHSELNMSSLELGDSALYFCASQGTSGVSDTQYFGPGTRLTVL.

The chain combines TRBV6-1 with TRBJ1-3; D might be TRBD1 (6 bases). Germline V CDR1 and CDR2: MNHNS, SASEGT. Trimming removed 1 base from V and 0 bases from J, with 13 bases in between. This CDR3 has 17 residues. The CDR3 spells CASSEVWTVFSGNTIYF. The CDR3 DNA is TGTGCCAGCAGTGAAGTTTGGACAGTGTTCTCTGGAAACACCATATATTTT.

The chain recombines TRBV6-5 with TRBJ2-1; 9 bases fit TRBD2. This CDR3 spans 16 amino acids. Germline V gene data show CDR1 as MNHEY and CDR2 as SVGAGI. Germline trimming cut 4 bases from V and 7 bases from J; bases unmatched to any gene: 11. The CDR3 here is CASSSSRTSVRNEQFF. CDR3 DNA: TGTGCCAGCAGTTCCTCCCGGACTAGCGTACGTAATGAGCAGTTCTTC.

The V and J genes are TRBV28 and TRBJ2-3, with TRBD1 identical over 8 bases. CDR1 is MDHEN, CDR2 SYDVKM, per germline. V shed 4 bases and J 5 bases; nucleotides not matched to a gene: 8. This CDR3 comprises 15 residues. CDR3 region: CASSSPTGGRDTQYF. The CDR3 DNA reads as TGTGCCAGCAGTTCCCCTACAGGGGGGAGAGATACGCAGTATTTT.

The chain is built from TRBV5-1 and TRBJ1-6, with TRBD1 identical over 9 bases. This CDR3 spans 16 amino acids. Germline V lookup: CDR1 SGHRS, CDR2 YFSETQ. Trimming at V came to 4 bases and at J to 10 bases, leaving 12 bases not matched to a gene. DNA of the CDR3: TGCGCCAGCAGCATGGACAGGGGTGGTTTGAGGTCACCCCTCCACTTT. Translation gives CASSMDRGGLRSPLHF.

The J gene is TRBJ2-1, the V gene TRBV15, with D uncertain. The CDR3 length is 13 residues. Trimming took off 1 base at V and 8 bases at J, with 9 bases between the two ends. Germline V gene sequence: CDR1 LNHNV, CDR2 YYDKDF (reference sequence). CDR3 amino acids: CATSRGRPDEQFF. In DNA form, the CDR3 reads TGTGCCACCAGCAGAGGTCGCCCAGATGAGCAGTTCTTC.

This chain connects TRBV28 to TRBJ1-4; 8 bases line up with TRBD1. V lost 2 bases and J lost 11; bases outside the gene matches: 4. CDR3 length: 13 residues. Germline-derived CDR1 and CDR2 are MDHEN and SYDVKM. The CDR3 DNA follows: TGTGCCAGCAGTTTACAGGGGGCGCGGAAACTGTTTTTT. It specifies CASSLQGARKLFF.

The chain is built from TRBV5-1 and TRBJ2-5; the match to TRBD1 covers 9 bases. This CDR3 region has 14 residues. J was trimmed by 3 bases and V by 3 bases; bases with no gene match: 3. Germline V gene sequence: CDR1 SGHRS, CDR2 YFSETQ. The CDR3 bases are TGCGCCAGCAGCTCGGGGACAGGGAAAGAGACCCAGTACTTC. Residues: CASSSGTGKETQYF.

The chain has TRBV7-9 and TRBJ2-1; TRBD1 matches at 7 bases. V lost 1 base and J lost 6; bases outside the gene matches: 3. Germline V gene lookup returns CDR1 SEHNR and CDR2 FQNEAQ (reference sequence). The CDR3 has 14 amino acids. In DNA form, the CDR3 reads TGTGCCAGCAGCTTAGACAGGGGTGGCAATGAGCAGTTCTTC. Translation: CASSLDRGGNEQFF.

This chain uses TRBV7-9 with TRBJ2-4; 8 positions match TRBD1. The CDR3 spans 14 residues. Germline CDR1 SEHNR, CDR2 FQNEAQ (reference sequence). V shed 5 bases and J 9 bases; nucleotides not matched to a gene: 9. The chain's CDR3 is CASSIEDRARIQYF. The CDR3 DNA sequence: TGTGCCAGCAGCATTGAGGACAGGGCTCGCATTCAGTACTTC.

The chain couples TRBV5-4 to TRBJ2-1; possibly TRBD1 for D (6 bases). V was clipped by 7 bases and J by 2 bases, with 22 bases between them. CDR1 is SGHNT and CDR2 is YYREEE in the germline V gene (reference sequence). This CDR3 contains 17 residues. The DNA for the CDR3 is TGTGCCAGCGGCCGATTCTTCCGGGACATCACCTACAATGAGCAGTTCTTC. This encodes CASGRFFRDITYNEQFF.